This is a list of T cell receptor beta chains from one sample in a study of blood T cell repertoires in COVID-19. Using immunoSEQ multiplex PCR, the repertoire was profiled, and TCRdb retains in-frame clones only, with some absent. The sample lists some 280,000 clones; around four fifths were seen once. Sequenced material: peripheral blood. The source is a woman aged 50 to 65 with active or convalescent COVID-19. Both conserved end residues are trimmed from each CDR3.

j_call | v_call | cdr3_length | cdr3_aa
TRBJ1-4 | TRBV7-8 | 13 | ASSSGQGAREKLF
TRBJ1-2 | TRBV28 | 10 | ASRRQGIGYT
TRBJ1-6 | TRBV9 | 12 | ASRRDRGNSPLH
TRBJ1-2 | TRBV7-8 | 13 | ASSRQGRTNYGYT
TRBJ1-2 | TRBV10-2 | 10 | ASRRDSYGYT
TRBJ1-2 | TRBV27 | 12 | ASSSYILGDGYT
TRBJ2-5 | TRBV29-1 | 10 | SVIRGPETQY
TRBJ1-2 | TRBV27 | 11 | ASSFWGQGGYT
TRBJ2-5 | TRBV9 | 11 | ASTRGSAETQY
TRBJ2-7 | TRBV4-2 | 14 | ASSPGPGTFTYEQY
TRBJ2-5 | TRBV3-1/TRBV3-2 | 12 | ASSQDGGRETQY
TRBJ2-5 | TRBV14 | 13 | ASSQSWGLKETQY
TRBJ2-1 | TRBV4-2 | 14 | ASSRVTSGQMGEQF
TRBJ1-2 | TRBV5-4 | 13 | ASSLVRAGDYGYT
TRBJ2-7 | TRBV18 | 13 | ASSPPGTGGYEQY
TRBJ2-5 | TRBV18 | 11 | ASSPMRQETQY
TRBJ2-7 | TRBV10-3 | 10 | ATITSGYEQY
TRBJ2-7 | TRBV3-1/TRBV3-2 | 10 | ASSQLDREQY
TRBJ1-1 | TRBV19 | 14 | ASSIGRGLANTEAF
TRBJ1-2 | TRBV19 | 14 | ASSIEAGRPNYGYT
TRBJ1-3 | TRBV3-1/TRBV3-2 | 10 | ASSQRGDTIY
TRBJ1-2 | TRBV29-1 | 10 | SVDSGWGGYT
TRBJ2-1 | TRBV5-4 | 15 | ASSLETAGLSYNEQF
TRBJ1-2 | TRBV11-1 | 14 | ASSRRDRGDNYGYT
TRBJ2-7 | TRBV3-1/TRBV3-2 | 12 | ASSPFTGSDEQY
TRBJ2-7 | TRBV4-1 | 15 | ASSQGATLESSYEQY
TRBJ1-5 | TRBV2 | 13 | ASGKDRGYNQPQH
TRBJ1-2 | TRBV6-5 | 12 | ASSRDKWSYGYT
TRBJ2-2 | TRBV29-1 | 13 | SVEDSGRGTGELF
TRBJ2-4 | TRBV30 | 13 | AWESPGRAKNIQY
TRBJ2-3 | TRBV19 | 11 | ASSIGRTDTQY
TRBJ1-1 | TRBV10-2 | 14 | ASNPQGARMNTEAF
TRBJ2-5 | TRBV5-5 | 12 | ASSSNRGQETQY
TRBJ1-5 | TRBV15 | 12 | ATSRGYSNQPQH
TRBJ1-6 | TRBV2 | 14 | ASNPITGPLNSPLH
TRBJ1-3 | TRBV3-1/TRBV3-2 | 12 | ASSLGDSGNTIY
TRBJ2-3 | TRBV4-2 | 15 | ASSQGGAGEGLDTQY
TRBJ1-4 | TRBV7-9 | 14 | ASSSTRTEVNEKLF
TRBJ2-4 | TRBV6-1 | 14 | ASSVRQGLTKNIQY
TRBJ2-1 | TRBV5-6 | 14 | ASSPRTSGSSNEQF
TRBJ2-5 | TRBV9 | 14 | ASSVEYGGIGETQY
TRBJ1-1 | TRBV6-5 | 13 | ASRLLGGRWTEAF
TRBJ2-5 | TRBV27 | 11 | ASSLRYQETQY
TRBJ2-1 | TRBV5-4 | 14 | ASSFVSGRAYNEQF
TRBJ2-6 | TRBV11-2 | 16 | ASSLTGGAEAGANVLT
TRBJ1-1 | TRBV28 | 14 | ASTLTRGAGNTEAF
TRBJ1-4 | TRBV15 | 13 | ATSGHRGFGEKLF
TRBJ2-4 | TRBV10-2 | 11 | ASSPRGRNIQY
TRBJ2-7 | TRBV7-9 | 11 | ASSFTVGQEQY
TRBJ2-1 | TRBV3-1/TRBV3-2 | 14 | ASSQVTGGVRNEQF
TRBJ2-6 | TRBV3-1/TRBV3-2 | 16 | ASSPLSPGLSGANVLT
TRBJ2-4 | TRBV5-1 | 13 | ASSFDSGAKNIQY